This is a list of T cell receptor beta chains from one sample in a study of blood T cell repertoires in COVID-19. TCRdb's table, derived via immunoSEQ multiplex PCR, lists solely in-frame clones and lacks some. The repertoire holds around 50,000 clones, with 88% as singletons. Sequences were obtained from peripheral blood. These receptor sequences come from a man aged 50 to 60 with active COVID-19. The CDR3 runs from the conserved cysteine through the conserved F or W. The D gene is left open where the match is weak. Some rows mark clone size as missing; the rest say once, few, many or name a class of expanded clone.

CDR3 protein	CDR3 DNA	J gene	clone size	D gene	V gene
CSVGLARETQYF	TGCAGCGTCGGACTAGCACGGGAGACCCAGTACTTC	TRBJ2-5	NA	TRBD2	TRBV29-1
CASSIGRGQGHYGYTF	TGTGCCAGTAGTATTGGCAGGGGGCAGGGGCACTATGGCTACACCTTC	TRBJ1-2	NA	TRBD1	TRBV19
CASSEASGEWETQYF	TGTGCCAGCAGTGAAGCGTCGGGGGAGTGGGAGACCCAGTACTTC	TRBJ2-5	NA	NA	TRBV2
CASSVYRNTEAFF	TGTGCCAGCAGCGTATACAGGAACACTGAAGCTTTCTTT	TRBJ1-1	NA	NA	TRBV9
CASKDGTVNTEAFF	TGTGCCAGTAAGGATGGGACAGTGAACACTGAAGCTTTCTTT	TRBJ1-1	NA	TRBD1	TRBV3-1/TRBV3-2
CASSLGFRAQYF	TGTGCCAGCAGCCTAGGTTTTCGGGCCCAGTACTTC	TRBJ2-5	NA	NA	TRBV6-5
CASIWGREAFF	TGTGCCAGCATATGGGGGCGGGAAGCTTTCTTT	TRBJ1-1	few	NA	TRBV6-5
CASSQSNRDNEQFF	TGTGCCAGCAGCCAGTCGAACCGAGACAATGAGCAGTTCTTC	TRBJ2-1	NA	NA	TRBV3-1/TRBV3-2
CASITGLESPLHF	TGTGCCAGCATCACAGGGCTCGAATCACCCCTCCACTTT	TRBJ1-6	NA	NA	TRBV6-6
CASSQYGRDRVETQYF	TGCGCCAGCAGTCAATACGGGCGGGATAGGGTGGAGACCCAGTACTTC	TRBJ2-5	NA	NA	TRBV23-1
CATSRDRTTVNEKLFF	TGTGCCACCAGCAGAGATCGGACAACCGTTAATGAAAAACTGTTTTTT	TRBJ1-4	NA	NA	TRBV15
CSVSKGAGFEQYF	TGCAGCGTCTCGAAGGGCGCGGGGTTCGAGCAGTACTTC	TRBJ2-7	NA	NA	TRBV29-1
CASSLGGQRPQHF	TGTGCCAGCAGTTTAGGGGGACAGAGGCCTCAGCATTTT	TRBJ1-5	few	TRBD1	TRBV12-3/TRBV12-4
CASSEYKQGDNQYF	TGTGCCAGCAGTGAATATAAACAGGGCGATAACCAGTACTTC	TRBJ2-7	NA	NA	TRBV25-1
CASSQVPFSGGLRSKNIQYF	TGCGCCAGCAGCCAGGTACCCTTTAGCGGGGGACTGAGGAGCAAAAACATTCAGTACTTC	TRBJ2-4	NA	TRBD2	TRBV4-1
CASWTRSLSGEQYF	TGTGCCAGCTGGACTAGGTCCCTATCGGGTGAGCAGTACTTC	TRBJ2-7	NA	TRBD2	TRBV6-5
CASSVQGRFGYTF	TGTGCCAGCAGTGTACAGGGGCGATTTGGCTACACCTTC	TRBJ1-2	NA	TRBD1	TRBV2
CASTRRTSGRIHEQYF	TGTGCCAGCACCAGGAGGACTAGCGGGAGGATCCACGAGCAGTACTTC	TRBJ2-7	NA	TRBD2	TRBV2
CASSYSQAGALKTQYF	TGTGCCAGCAGTTACTCACAAGCGGGAGCTTTAAAGACCCAGTACTTC	TRBJ2-5	NA	TRBD2	TRBV6-5
CASSVDGGSGNTIYF	TGTGCCAGCAGCGTAGATGGGGGGTCTGGAAACACCATATATTTT	TRBJ1-3	NA	NA	TRBV9
CASSLLESGIHEQYF	TGCGCCAGCAGCTTATTAGAAAGCGGGATCCACGAGCAGTACTTC	TRBJ2-7	large	TRBD2	TRBV5-1
CASSLTSGDIYEQYF	TGCGCCAGCAGCCTCACTAGCGGGGACATCTACGAGCAGTACTTC	TRBJ2-7	NA	TRBD2	TRBV4-1
CSVDQGPGTYEQYF	TGCAGCGTCGACCAGGGGCCCGGGACCTACGAGCAGTACTTC	TRBJ2-7	NA	NA	TRBV29-1
CASSAGTTPGKTQYF	TGTGCCAGCAGCGCGGGGACTACCCCGGGGAAGACCCAGTACTTC	TRBJ2-5	NA	TRBD2	TRBV9
CASSPPGRGAYEQYF	TGTGCCAGCTCACCACCGGGACGGGGGGCCTACGAGCAGTACTTC	TRBJ2-7	NA	TRBD2	TRBV18
CASSRVGATQGTLNSPLHF	TGTGCCAGCTCACGTGTGGGCGCTACACAGGGGACCCTGAATTCACCCCTCCACTTT	TRBJ1-6	NA	TRBD1	TRBV18
CASSLARDYGYTF	TGCGCCAGCAGCTTAGCCAGGGACTATGGCTACACCTTC	TRBJ1-2	NA	NA	TRBV5-1
CASSLAGGADSPLHF	TGTGCCAGCAGTTTGGCAGGGGGCGCAGATTCACCCCTCCACTTT	TRBJ1-6	NA	TRBD1	TRBV28